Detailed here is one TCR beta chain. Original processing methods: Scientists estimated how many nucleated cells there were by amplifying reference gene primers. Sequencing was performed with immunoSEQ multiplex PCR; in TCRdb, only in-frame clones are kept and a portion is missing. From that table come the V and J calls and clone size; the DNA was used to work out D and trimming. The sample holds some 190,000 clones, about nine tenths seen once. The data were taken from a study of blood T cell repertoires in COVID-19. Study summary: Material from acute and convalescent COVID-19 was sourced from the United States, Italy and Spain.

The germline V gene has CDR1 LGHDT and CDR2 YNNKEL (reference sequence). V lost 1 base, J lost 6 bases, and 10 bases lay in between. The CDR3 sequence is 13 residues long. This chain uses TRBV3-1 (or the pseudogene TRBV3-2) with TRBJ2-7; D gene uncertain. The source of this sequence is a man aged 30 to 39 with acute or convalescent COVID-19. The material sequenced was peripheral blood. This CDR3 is CASSQVASSEQYF. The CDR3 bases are TGTGCCAGCAGCCAAGTGGCTAGTTCCGAGCAGTACTTC.